This TCR beta chain was documented in a study of blood T cell repertoires in COVID-19. The assay was immunoSEQ multiplex PCR, and TCRdb's table has in-frame clones only and misses some. Here the sample spans 140,000 or so clones, 65% to 90% being singletons. The CDR3 sequence is 13 residues long. Per the germline V gene, CDR1 is SQVTM and CDR2 is ANQGSEA. The J segment lost 0 bases and the V segment lost 4 bases, leaving 0 bases of the junction unmatched. As for this clone: This same CDR3 is encoded by further DNA sequences in the sample.

This chain connects TRBV29-1 to TRBJ1-5; TRBD1 aligns across 7 bases. The clonotype originates from a human donor in a cohort sampled during active COVID-19. The sample consisted of peripheral blood. CDR3 in amino acids: CSVGDSSNQPQHF. DNA of the CDR3: TGCAGCGTTGGGGACAGTAGCAATCAGCCCCAGCATTTT. The full variable domain, completed using reference TRBV29-1 and TRBJ1-5, is SAVISQKPSRDICQRGTSLTIQCQVDSQVTMMFWYRQQPGQSLTLIATANQGSEATYESGFVIDKFPISRPNLTFSTLTVSNMSPEDSSIYLCSVGDSSNQPQHFGDGTRLSIL.